This passage covers 10 T cell receptor beta chains from one sample sequenced in a study of blood T cell repertoires in COVID-19. TCRdb keeps only in-frame clones here, not all; method: immunoSEQ multiplex PCR. The table records about 480,000 clones, around 87% of them present only once. The specimen was PBMCs or T cells enriched from blood (not recorded which). The receptors shown here come from a middle-aged woman who had recovered from COVID-19.

The chain carries TRBV27 and TRBJ2-1; 15 bases align to TRBD2. The CDR3 is 16 residues long. The germline V gene encodes CDR1 MNHEY and CDR2 SMNVEV (reference sequence). V lost 2 bases and J lost 7; bases outside the gene matches: 3. The CDR3 region is CASSLTGTSGRNEQFF. CDR3 nucleotides: TGTGCCAGCAGTTTAACCGGGACTAGCGGGAGGAATGAGCAGTTCTTC.

A single count supports this clone. V usage is TRBV5-1 and J usage is TRBJ1-1; D ambiguous. This CDR3 contains 15 residues. The germline gives CDR1 SGHRS, CDR2 YFSETQ. V gave up 2 bases and J gave up 0 bases, with 11 bases separating them. DNA of the CDR3: TGCGCCAGCAGCTTCGACCGGACTATGAACACTGAAGCTTTCTTT. Amino acids: CASSFDRTMNTEAFF. The whole variable domain, remainder taken from reference TRBV5-1 and TRBJ1-1, is KAGVTQTPRYLIKTRGQQVTLSCSPISGHRSVSWYQQTPGQGLQFLFEYFSETQRNKGNFPGRFSGRQFSNSRSEMNVSTLELGDSALYLCASSFDRTMNTEAFFGQGTRLTVV.

This clone was counted a single time. The V call is TRBV5-6, the J call TRBJ1-2; TRBD1 agrees at 10 bases. J lost 5 bases, V lost 4 bases, and 8 bases had no gene match. The CDR3 is made up of 15 amino acids. The V gene's germline CDR1 is SGHDT and CDR2 YYEEEE. CDR3 loop: CASSLGDRGPYGYTF. CDR3 coding DNA: TGTGCCAGCAGCCTCGGGGACAGGGGTCCTTATGGCTACACCTTC.

The chain combines TRBV12-5 with TRBJ2-3; TRBD2 aligns across 15 bases. The CDR3 has 16 amino acids. J lost 3 bases, V lost 6 bases, and 4 bases had no gene match. CDR1 and CDR2 from the germline V gene are LGHNT and FRNRAP. The CDR3 DNA reads TGTGCTAGTGGCCCGGGACTAGCGGGGGGTACAGATACGCAGTATTTT. Amino acid sequence: CASGPGLAGGTDTQYF.

This sequence joins TRBV5-5 and TRBJ2-2; perhaps TRBD2 as D (5 bases). Per germline, CDR1 SGHKS and CDR2 YYEKEE (reference sequence). Trimming shortened V by 4 bases and J by 4 bases, and 8 bases separated the two germline ends. This CDR3 spans 13 amino acids. CDR3 amino acids: CASSKTTTGELFF. CDR3 nucleotides: TGTGCCAGCAGCAAGACTACCACCGGGGAGCTGTTTTTT.

In this sample, this clone turned up once. V and J are TRBV27 and TRBJ1-2; 8 nucleotides align to TRBD1. J gave up 3 bases and V 5 bases, and 8 bases lay outside the gene matches. The CDR3 length is 15 residues. CDR1 is MNHEY and CDR2 is SMNVEV in the germline V gene (reference sequence). Written as DNA, the CDR3 is TGTGCCAGCAGTCGACAGGGGATCCCTTACTATGGCTACACCTTC. This gives the protein CASSRQGIPYYGYTF.

CDR3 loop: CASSLLLAGGTGTQYF. The DNA for the CDR3 is TGCGCCAGCAGCCTCCTTCTAGCGGGAGGCACAGGGACCCAGTACTTC. V and J are TRBV5-1 and TRBJ2-5; 11 nucleotides line up with TRBD2. V trimming: 4 bases; J trimming: 7 bases; junction bases outside the gene matches: 12. Germline V lookup: CDR1 SGHRS, CDR2 YFSETQ. CDR3 length equals 16 residues.

The V and J genes are TRBV29-1 and TRBJ2-3, with D perhaps matching TRBD2 (5 bases). The CDR3 is 14 residues long. CDR1 SQVTM and CDR2 ANQGSEA come from the germline V gene. Trimming left V 4 bases short and J 4 bases short, with 15 bases between. The DNA of the CDR3 is TGCAGCGTTGTAAGAGACTACGGCCCAGATACGCAGTATTTT. This translates into CSVVRDYGPDTQYF.

The J gene is TRBJ1-2, the V gene TRBV18, with D maybe TRBD1 (6 bases). The germline V gene has CDR1 KGHSH and CDR2 LQKENI. The CDR3 totals 18 residues. Trimming left V 3 bases short and J 0 bases short, with 20 bases between. Here the CDR3 reads CASSPGTPLLGANYGYTF. The CDR3 region has the DNA TGTGCCAGCTCACCCGGGACACCACTCCTAGGAGCTAACTATGGCTACACCTTC.

The V call is TRBV4-1, the J call TRBJ2-1; possible D gene TRBD2, 6 bases. The CDR3 has 16 amino acids. Germline CDR1 and CDR2: MGHRA and YSYEKL. Trimming removed 2 bases from V and 10 bases from J, with 21 bases in between. The CDR3 protein is CASSQPTSSGLREQFF. In DNA, the CDR3 is TGCGCCAGCAGCCAACCCACTTCCAGCGGGTTGAGGGAGCAGTTCTTC.